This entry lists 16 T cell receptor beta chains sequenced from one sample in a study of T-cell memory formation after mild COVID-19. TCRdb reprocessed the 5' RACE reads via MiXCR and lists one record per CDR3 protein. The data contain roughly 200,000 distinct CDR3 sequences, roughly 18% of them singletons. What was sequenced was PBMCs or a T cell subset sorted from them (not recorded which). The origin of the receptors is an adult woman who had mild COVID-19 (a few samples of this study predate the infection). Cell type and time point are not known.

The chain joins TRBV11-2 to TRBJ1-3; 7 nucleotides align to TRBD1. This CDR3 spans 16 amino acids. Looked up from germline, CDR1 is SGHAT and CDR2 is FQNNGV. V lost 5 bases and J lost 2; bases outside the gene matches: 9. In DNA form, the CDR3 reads TGTGCCAGCAGCGCCCGACAGGGTCTGACTGGAAACACCATATATTTT. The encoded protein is CASSARQGLTGNTIYF.

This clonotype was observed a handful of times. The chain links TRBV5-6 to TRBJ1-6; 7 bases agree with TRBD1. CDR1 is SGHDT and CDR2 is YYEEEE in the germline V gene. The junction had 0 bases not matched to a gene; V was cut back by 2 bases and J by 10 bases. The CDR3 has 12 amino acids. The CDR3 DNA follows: TGTGCCAGCAGCTTCAGGGGGTCACCCCTCCACTTT. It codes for CASSFRGSPLHF.

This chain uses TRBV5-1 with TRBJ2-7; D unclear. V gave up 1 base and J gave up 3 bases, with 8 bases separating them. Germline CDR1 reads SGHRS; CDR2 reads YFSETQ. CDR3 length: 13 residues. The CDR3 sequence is CASSLTVYYEQYF. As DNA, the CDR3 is TGCGCCAGCAGCTTGACGGTGTACTACGAGCAGTACTTC.

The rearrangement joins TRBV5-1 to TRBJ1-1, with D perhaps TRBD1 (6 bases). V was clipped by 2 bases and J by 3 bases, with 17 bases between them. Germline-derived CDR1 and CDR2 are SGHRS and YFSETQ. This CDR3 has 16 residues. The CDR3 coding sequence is TGCGCCAGCAGCTTACAGGGTTTTGGTAGGGACACTGAAGCTTTCTTT. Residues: CASSLQGFGRDTEAFF.

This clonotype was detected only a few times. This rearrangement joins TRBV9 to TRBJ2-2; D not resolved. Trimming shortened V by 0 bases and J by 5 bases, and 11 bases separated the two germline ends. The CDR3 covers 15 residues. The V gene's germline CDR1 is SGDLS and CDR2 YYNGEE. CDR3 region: CASSVGPRKTGELFF. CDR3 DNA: TGTGCCAGCAGCGTAGGTCCCCGGAAAACCGGGGAGCTGTTTTTT.

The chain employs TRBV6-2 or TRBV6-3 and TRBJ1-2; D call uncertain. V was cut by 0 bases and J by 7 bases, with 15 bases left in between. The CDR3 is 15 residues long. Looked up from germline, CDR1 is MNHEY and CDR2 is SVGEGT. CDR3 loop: CASSYSAGRPPGYTF. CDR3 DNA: TGTGCCAGCAGTTACTCGGCAGGTCGACCCCCTGGCTACACCTTC.

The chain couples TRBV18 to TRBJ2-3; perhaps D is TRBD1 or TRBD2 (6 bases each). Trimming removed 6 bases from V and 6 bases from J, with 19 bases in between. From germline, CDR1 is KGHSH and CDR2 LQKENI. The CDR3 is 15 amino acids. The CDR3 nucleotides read TGTGCCAGCTCCCCCGGAGGGGGGCACGGGGATACGCAGTATTTT. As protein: CASSPGGGHGDTQYF.

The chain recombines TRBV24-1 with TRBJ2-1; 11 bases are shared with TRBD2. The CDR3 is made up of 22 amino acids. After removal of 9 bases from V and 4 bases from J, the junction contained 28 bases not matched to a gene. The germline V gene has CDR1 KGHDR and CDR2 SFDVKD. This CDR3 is CATARHLGVGLAGTNDYNEQFF. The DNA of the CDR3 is TGTGCCACCGCTAGACATTTAGGGGTCGGACTAGCGGGCACCAACGATTACAATGAGCAGTTCTTC.

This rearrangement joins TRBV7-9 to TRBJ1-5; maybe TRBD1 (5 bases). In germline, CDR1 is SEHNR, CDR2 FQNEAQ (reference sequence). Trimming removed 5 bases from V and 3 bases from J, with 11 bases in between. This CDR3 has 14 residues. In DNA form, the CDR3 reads TGTGCCAGCAGCGGGGGACCGCTCAATCAGCCCCAGCATTTT. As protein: CASSGGPLNQPQHF.

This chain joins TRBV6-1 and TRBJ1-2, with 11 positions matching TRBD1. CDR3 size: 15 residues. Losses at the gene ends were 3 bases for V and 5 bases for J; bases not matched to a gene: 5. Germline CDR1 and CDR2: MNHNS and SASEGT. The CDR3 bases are TGTGCCAGCAGTGACGGACAGGGGGCGGGTTATGGCTACACCTTC. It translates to CASSDGQGAGYGYTF.

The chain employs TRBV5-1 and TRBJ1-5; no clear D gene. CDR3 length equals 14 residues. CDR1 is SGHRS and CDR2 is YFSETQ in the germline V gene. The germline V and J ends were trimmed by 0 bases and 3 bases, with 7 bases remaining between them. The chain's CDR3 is CASSLGGINQPQHF. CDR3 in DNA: TGCGCCAGCAGCTTGGGGGGTATCAATCAGCCCCAGCATTTT.

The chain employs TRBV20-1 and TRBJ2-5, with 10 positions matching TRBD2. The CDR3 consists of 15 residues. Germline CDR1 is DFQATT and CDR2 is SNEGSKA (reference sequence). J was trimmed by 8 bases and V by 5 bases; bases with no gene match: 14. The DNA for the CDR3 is TGCAGTGCTGAGCGGACTAGCGGAATGGCCTTCACCCAGTACTTC. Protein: CSAERTSGMAFTQYF.

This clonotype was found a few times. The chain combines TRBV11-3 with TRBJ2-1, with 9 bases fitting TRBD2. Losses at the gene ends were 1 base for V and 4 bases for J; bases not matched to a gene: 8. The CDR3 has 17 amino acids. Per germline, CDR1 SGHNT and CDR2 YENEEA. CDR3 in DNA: TGTGCCAGCAGCTTAGGTCGGGGCGGACTAGCGTACAATGAGCAGTTCTTC. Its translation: CASSLGRGGLAYNEQFF. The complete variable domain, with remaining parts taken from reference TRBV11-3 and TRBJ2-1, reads EAGVVQSPRYKIIEKKQPVAFWCNPISGHNTLYWYLQNLGQGPELLIRYENEEAVDDSQLPKDRFSAERLKGVDSTLKIQPAELGDSAVYLCASSLGRGGLAYNEQFFGPGTRLTVL.

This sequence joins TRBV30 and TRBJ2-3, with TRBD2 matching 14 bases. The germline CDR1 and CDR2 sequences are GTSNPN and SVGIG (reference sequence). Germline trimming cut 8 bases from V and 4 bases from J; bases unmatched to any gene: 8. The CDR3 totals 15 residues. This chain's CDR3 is CAPGLAGGSADTQYF. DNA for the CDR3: TGTGCCCCAGGACTAGCGGGAGGTTCTGCAGATACGCAGTATTTT. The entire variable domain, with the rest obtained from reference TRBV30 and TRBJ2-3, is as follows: SQTIHQWPATLVQPVGSPLSLECTVEGTSNPNLYWYRQAAGRGLQLLFYSVGIGQISSEVPQNLSASRPQDRQFILSSKKLLLSDSGFYLCAPGLAGGSADTQYFGPGTRLTVL.

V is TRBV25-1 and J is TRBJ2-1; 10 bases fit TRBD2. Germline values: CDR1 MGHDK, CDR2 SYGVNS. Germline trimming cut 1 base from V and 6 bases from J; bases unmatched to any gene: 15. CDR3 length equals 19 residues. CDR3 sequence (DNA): TGTGCCAGCAGTGAATGTTATTTGAGGCTAGCGGGAGCACGCAATGAGCAGTTCTTC. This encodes CASSECYLRLAGARNEQFF.

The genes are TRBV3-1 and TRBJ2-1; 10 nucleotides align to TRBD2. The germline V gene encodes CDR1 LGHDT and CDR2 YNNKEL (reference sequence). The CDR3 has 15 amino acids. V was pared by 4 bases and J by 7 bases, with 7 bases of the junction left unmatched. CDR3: CASSPVGLAENEQFF. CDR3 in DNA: TGTGCCAGCAGCCCAGTAGGACTAGCGGAGAATGAGCAGTTCTTC.